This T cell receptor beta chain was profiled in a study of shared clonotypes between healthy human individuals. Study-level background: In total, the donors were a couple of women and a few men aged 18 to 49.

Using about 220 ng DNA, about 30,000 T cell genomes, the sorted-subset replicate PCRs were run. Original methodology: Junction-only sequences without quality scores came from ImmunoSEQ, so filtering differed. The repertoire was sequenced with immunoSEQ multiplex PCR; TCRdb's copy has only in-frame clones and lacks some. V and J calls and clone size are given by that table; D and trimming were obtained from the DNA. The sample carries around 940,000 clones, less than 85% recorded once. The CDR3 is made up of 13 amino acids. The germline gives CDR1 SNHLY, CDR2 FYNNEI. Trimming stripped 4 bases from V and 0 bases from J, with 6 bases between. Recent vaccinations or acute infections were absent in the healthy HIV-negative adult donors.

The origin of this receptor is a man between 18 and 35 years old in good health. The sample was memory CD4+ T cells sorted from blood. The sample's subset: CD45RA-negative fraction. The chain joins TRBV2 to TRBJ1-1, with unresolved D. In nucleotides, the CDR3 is TGTGCCAGCAGTGGGCACTTGAACACTGAAGCTTTCTTT. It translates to CASSGHLNTEAFF.